A selection of T cell receptor beta chains follows, all from one sample in a study of blood T cell repertoires in COVID-19. Only in-frame clones appear in the TCRdb table, and some are missing; sequencing was by immunoSEQ multiplex PCR. The sample holds more than 95,000 clones, more than 85% seen once. The sequencing sample was made of peripheral blood. These receptors were collected from a human donor in a cohort sampled during active COVID-19. CDR3s include the opening cysteine and the closing phenylalanine or tryptophan. The D gene is left open where the match is weak. Size tells how often a clone was seen (once, few, many) or the class of an expanded clone, and some rows leave it out.

clone size	D gene	V gene	J gene	CDR3 protein	CDR3 DNA
NA	TRBD2	TRBV9	TRBJ2-3	CASSVGTSGGYTDTQYF	TGTGCCAGCAGCGTAGGAACTAGCGGGGGATACACAGATACGCAGTATTTT
NA	TRBD2	TRBV4-1	TRBJ2-3	CASNPLAGVPDTQYF	TGCGCCAGCAACCCCCTAGCGGGGGTCCCAGATACGCAGTATTTT
NA	NA	TRBV4-2	TRBJ2-4	CASSQGEYWNIQYF	TGTGCCAGCAGCCAAGGGGAGTATTGGAACATTCAGTACTTC
NA	TRBD1	TRBV28	TRBJ2-5	CASSLPRGQETQYF	TGTGCCAGCAGTTTACCCAGGGGGCAAGAGACCCAGTACTTC
once	NA	TRBV5-1	TRBJ1-5	CASSLNGNSNQPQHF	TGCGCCAGCAGCTTAAACGGTAATAGCAATCAGCCCCAGCATTTT
NA	TRBD1	TRBV30	TRBJ2-7	CAWSVSGGGGYEQYF	TGTGCCTGGAGTGTTTCAGGGGGCGGAGGGTACGAGCAGTACTTC
NA	TRBD1	TRBV7-9	TRBJ1-4	CASSLVRGHEKLFF	TGTGCCAGCAGCTTAGTGAGGGGGCATGAAAAACTGTTTTTT
once	TRBD1	TRBV7-8	TRBJ2-5	CASSLGQGGRETQYF	TGTGCCAGCAGCTTAGGACAGGGGGGTCGGGAGACCCAGTACTTC
NA	NA	TRBV28	TRBJ1-6	CASSLWGTTGTRPLHF	TGTGCCAGCAGTTTATGGGGGACCACAGGGACGAGGCCCCTCCACTTT
once	NA	TRBV6-5	TRBJ2-7	CASSPTQGLEQYF	TGTGCCAGTAGTCCCACTCAGGGCTTAGAGCAGTACTTC
NA	NA	TRBV11-3	TRBJ2-3	CASSPGDNTDTQYF	TGTGCCAGCAGCCCTGGGGACAACACAGATACGCAGTATTTT
NA	TRBD2	TRBV28	TRBJ2-1	CASSPGLAGTNEQFF	TGTGCCAGCTCACCGGGACTAGCGGGGACCAATGAGCAGTTCTTC
once	TRBD2	TRBV19	TRBJ2-2	CASNMAGLAGDSNTGELFF	TGTGCCAGTAACATGGCAGGACTAGCGGGAGATTCGAACACCGGGGAGCTGTTTTTT
NA	TRBD1	TRBV9	TRBJ1-4	CASSSGQGVRKLFF	TGTGCCAGCAGCTCGGGACAGGGCGTCAGGAAACTGTTTTTT
few	TRBD2	TRBV7-9	TRBJ2-7	CASADGRGEQYF	TGTGCCAGCGCGGACGGGAGGGGCGAGCAGTACTTC
NA	NA	TRBV6-5	TRBJ2-5	CASSYLARGHQETQYF	TGTGCCAGCAGTTACTTAGCCAGGGGTCACCAAGAGACCCAGTACTTC
NA	TRBD2	TRBV15	TRBJ2-1	CATSRDLAGGNEQFF	TGTGCCACCAGCAGAGATCTAGCGGGGGGGAATGAGCAGTTCTTC
NA	TRBD1	TRBV19	TRBJ2-1	CASSGQGVYNEQFF	TGTGCCAGTTCGGGACAGGGAGTGTACAATGAGCAGTTCTTC
NA	TRBD2	TRBV6-2/TRBV6-3	TRBJ2-1	CASSLVAGGTQQFF	TGTGCCAGCAGTTTGGTAGCGGGGGGGACCCAGCAGTTCTTC
NA	TRBD1	TRBV2	TRBJ1-4	CASRYRGNNEKLFF	TGTGCCAGCAGGTACAGGGGGAATAATGAAAAACTGTTTTTT
few	NA	TRBV5-3	TRBJ2-1	CARARVSEQFF	TGTGCCAGAGCGAGGGTTAGCGAGCAGTTCTTC
NA	NA	TRBV12-3/TRBV12-4	TRBJ1-3	CASSQFGNTIYF	TGTGCCAGCAGTCAATTTGGAAACACCATATATTTT
NA	NA	TRBV7-7	TRBJ1-1	CASSQALNTEAFF	TGTGCCAGCAGCCAAGCCTTGAACACTGAAGCTTTCTTT
few	NA	TRBV5-6	TRBJ1-2	CASSRGGNYGYTF	TGTGCCAGCAGCAGGGGGGGTAACTATGGCTACACCTTC
NA	NA	TRBV7-2	TRBJ2-5	CASRGATQYF	TGTGCCTCCCGGGGAGCGACCCAGTACTTC
NA	NA	TRBV5-4	TRBJ2-2	CASSSSGGELFF	TGTGCCAGCAGCTCCTCAGGGGGGGAGCTGTTTTTT
NA	NA	TRBV3-1/TRBV3-2	TRBJ1-3	CASSPGRRNSGNTIYF	TGTGCCAGCAGCCCCGGGAGACGAAACTCTGGAAACACCATATATTTT
NA	TRBD1	TRBV6-6	TRBJ1-1	CASRTGLLGDTEAFF	TGTGCCAGCAGGACAGGGTTGTTGGGTGACACTGAAGCTTTCTTT
NA	TRBD1	TRBV7-9	TRBJ2-7	CASSRGQEEQYF	TGTGCCAGCAGCCGGGGACAGGAAGAGCAGTACTTC
NA	NA	TRBV6-5	TRBJ2-7	CASSFRLEWAYEQYF	TGTGCCAGCAGTTTCCGACTAGAATGGGCCTACGAGCAGTACTTC
NA	TRBD1	TRBV6-1	TRBJ1-2	CASSEEGWTGIYGYTF	TGTGCCAGCAGTGAAGAAGGGTGGACAGGGATCTATGGCTACACCTTC
NA	TRBD2	TRBV9	TRBJ2-3	CASSVASGGTDTQYF	TGTGCCAGCAGCGTAGCAAGCGGGGGGACAGATACGCAGTATTTT
NA	NA	TRBV3-1/TRBV3-2	TRBJ2-5	CASSLTGGEKTQYF	TGTGCCAGCAGCCTAACAGGGGGGGAAAAGACCCAGTACTTC
few	TRBD1	TRBV5-4	TRBJ1-3	CASSLQGAGNTIYF	TGTGCCAGCAGCTTGCAGGGGGCTGGAAACACCATATATTTT
NA	NA	TRBV5-5	TRBJ1-4	CASSFSGSEKLFF	TGTGCCAGCTCTTTCTCGGGGTCTGAAAAACTGTTTTTT
NA	NA	TRBV2	TRBJ2-4	CASSEFSGIVDRTKNIQYF	TGTGCCAGCAGTGAATTTTCTGGGATAGTAGACAGAACCAAAAACATTCAGTACTTC
NA	NA	TRBV11-3	TRBJ1-5	CASRFYEDKYSNQPQHF	TGTGCCAGCAGGTTTTATGAGGACAAATATAGCAATCAGCCCCAGCATTTT
once	NA	TRBV27	TRBJ2-3	CASSLSTITDTQYF	TGTGCCAGCAGTTTATCGACTATAACAGATACGCAGTATTTT
once	NA	TRBV4-2	TRBJ2-5	CASSQVSSGTQETQYF	TGTGCCAGCAGCCAAGTTTCGTCGGGGACTCAAGAGACCCAGTACTTC
NA	NA	TRBV11-2	TRBJ1-2	CASSLVGYGYTF	TGTGCCAGCAGCTTAGTCGGCTATGGCTACACCTTC
NA	NA	TRBV6-4	TRBJ1-6	CASSDSNLIFRGSYNSPLHF	TGTGCCAGCAGTGACTCGAATTTAATATTCCGGGGATCCTATAATTCACCCCTCCACTTT
once	TRBD2	TRBV4-3	TRBJ2-2	CASSLSIGGGAPGELFF	TGCGCCAGCAGCCTCTCAATTGGCGGGGGGGCACCCGGGGAGCTGTTTTTT
NA	NA	TRBV5-1	TRBJ2-5	CASSLASEETQYF	TGCGCCAGCAGCTTGGCCTCGGAAGAGACCCAGTACTTC
NA	NA	TRBV5-1	TRBJ1-4	CASKPTSAVEKLFF	TGCGCCAGCAAGCCCACATCGGCGGTCGAAAAACTGTTTTTT
NA	NA	TRBV19	TRBJ1-2	CASSIDRVYGYTF	TGTGCCAGTAGTATAGATCGAGTCTATGGCTACACCTTC
NA	NA	TRBV5-1	TRBJ1-4	CASSSSSFEKLFF	TGCGCCAGCAGCTCTTCCTCCTTTGAAAAACTGTTTTTT
NA	TRBD1	TRBV28	TRBJ2-3	CASSQGTVPDTQYF	TGTGCCAGCAGTCAAGGGACAGTCCCAGATACGCAGTATTTT
NA	NA	TRBV4-1	TRBJ2-5	CASSQASLVSETQYF	TGCGCCAGCAGCCAAGCCTCACTAGTCAGCGAGACCCAGTACTTC
NA	TRBD1	TRBV19	TRBJ2-7	CASSPGTGYDEQYF	TGTGCCAGTAGCCCCGGGACAGGGTATGACGAGCAGTACTTC
NA	NA	TRBV9	TRBJ1-2	CASSLVNYGYTF	TGTGCCAGCTCTCTTGTGAACTATGGCTACACCTTC
NA	TRBD1	TRBV9	TRBJ2-6	CASSLRDRSTSGANVLTF	TGTGCCAGCAGCCTCAGGGACAGGTCCACCTCTGGGGCCAACGTCCTGACTTTC
once	TRBD2	TRBV9	TRBJ2-7	CASSVGSLAGDEQYF	TGTGCCAGCAGCGTAGGTAGCCTTGCGGGGGACGAGCAGTACTTC
NA	NA	TRBV29-1	TRBJ2-7	CSVEETGHTYEQYF	TGCAGCGTTGAAGAAACAGGGCATACCTACGAGCAGTACTTC
NA	NA	TRBV6-5	TRBJ1-2	CASRVQGRGYTF	TGTGCCAGCAGGGTTCAGGGGCGAGGCTACACCTTC
NA	NA	TRBV3-1/TRBV3-2	TRBJ2-7	CASSALLAAYEQYF	TGTGCCAGCAGCGCCTTACTAGCCGCCTACGAGCAGTACTTC
NA	NA	TRBV5-6	TRBJ2-1	CASSMGVAVSEQFF	TGTGCCAGCAGCATGGGGGTCGCGGTCAGTGAGCAGTTCTTC
NA	NA	TRBV27	TRBJ1-1	CASSLNGGGEESTEAFF	TGTGCCAGCAGTCTCAACGGAGGGGGGGAAGAGAGCACTGAAGCTTTCTTT
NA	TRBD1	TRBV7-9	TRBJ2-3	CASSWNFRDRERTDTQYF	TGTGCCAGCAGCTGGAATTTCCGGGACAGGGAACGCACAGATACGCAGTATTTT
once	NA	TRBV6-4	TRBJ2-3	CASSDSRWGADTQYF	TGTGCCAGCAGTGACTCTCGGTGGGGGGCAGATACGCAGTATTTT
NA	TRBD2	TRBV7-3	TRBJ2-3	CASSLIGGGAPDTQYF	TGTGCCAGCAGCTTAATCGGCGGGGGGGCCCCAGATACGCAGTATTTT